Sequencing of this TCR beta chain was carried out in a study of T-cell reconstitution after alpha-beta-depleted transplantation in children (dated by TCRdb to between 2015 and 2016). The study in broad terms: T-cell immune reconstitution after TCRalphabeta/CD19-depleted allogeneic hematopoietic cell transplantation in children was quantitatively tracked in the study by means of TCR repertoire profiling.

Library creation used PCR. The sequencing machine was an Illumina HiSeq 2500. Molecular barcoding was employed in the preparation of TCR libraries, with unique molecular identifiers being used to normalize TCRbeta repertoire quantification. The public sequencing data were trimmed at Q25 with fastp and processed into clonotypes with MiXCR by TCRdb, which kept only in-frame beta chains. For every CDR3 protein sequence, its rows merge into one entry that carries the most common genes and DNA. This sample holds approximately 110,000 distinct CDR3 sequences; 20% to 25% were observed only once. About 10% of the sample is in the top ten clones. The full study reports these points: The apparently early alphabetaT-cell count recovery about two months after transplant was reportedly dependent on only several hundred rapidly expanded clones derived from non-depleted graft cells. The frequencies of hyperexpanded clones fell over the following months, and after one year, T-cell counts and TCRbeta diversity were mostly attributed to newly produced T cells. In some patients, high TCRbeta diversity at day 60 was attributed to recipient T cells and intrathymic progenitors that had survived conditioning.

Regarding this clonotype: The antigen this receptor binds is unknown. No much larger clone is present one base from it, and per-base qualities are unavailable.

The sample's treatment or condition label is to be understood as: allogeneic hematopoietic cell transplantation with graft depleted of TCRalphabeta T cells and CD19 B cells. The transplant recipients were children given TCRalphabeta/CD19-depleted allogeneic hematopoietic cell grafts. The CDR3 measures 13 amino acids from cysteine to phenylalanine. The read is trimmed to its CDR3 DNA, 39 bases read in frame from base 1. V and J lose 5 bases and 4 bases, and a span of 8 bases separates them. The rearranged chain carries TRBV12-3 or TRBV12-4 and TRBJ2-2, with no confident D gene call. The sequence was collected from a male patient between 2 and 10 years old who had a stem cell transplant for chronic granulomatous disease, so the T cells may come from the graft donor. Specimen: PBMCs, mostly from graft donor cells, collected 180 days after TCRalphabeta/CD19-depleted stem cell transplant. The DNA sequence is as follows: TGTGCCAGCAGTCGCCCAGCCACCGGGGAGCTGTTTTTT. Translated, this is CASSRPATGELFF.